This TCR beta chain stems from a study of T-cell reconstitution after alpha-beta-depleted transplantation in children. Study findings and constraints: Reportedly, roughly two months post-transplant, alpha-beta T cells arose from several hundred expanded graft clones.

For TCRbeta, the library was prepared with unique molecular identifiers. One entry per CDR3 protein, called by TCRdb with MiXCR from the PCR reads. The table shows about 300,000 distinct CDR3 sequences, with over 9.5% occurring only once. This clonotype was counted at least ten times. Its antigen remains unknown. V was trimmed by 7 bases and J by 1 base, leaving 17 bases between them. Germline V lookup: CDR1 MNHNS, CDR2 SASEGT. The CDR3 length is 16 residues. The sequence derives from a boy younger than two with acute myeloid leukemia, due to receive a stem cell transplant. The sequencing here drew on PBMCs, taken before TCRalphabeta/CD19-depleted stem cell transplant. The chain has TRBV6-1 and TRBJ2-1, with a possible D match to TRBD2 (6 bases). CDR3 sequence (DNA): TGTGCCAGCAATGATAATATCGGGACTTCCTACAATGAGCAGTTCTTC. It encodes CASNDNIGTSYNEQFF.